This TCR beta chain originates from a study of T cell responses to AZD1222 COVID-19 vaccine. Study-wide results and caveats: Baseline testing showed seropositivity in only six AZD1222 recipients. Following two doses of AZD1222, Spike-specific TCR breadth and depth rose. Researchers took repertoire samples only after the peak T cell response had come. Spike as a whole was targeted by vaccine-associated CD4 TCRs, dominant at 160-218 and 743-854.

The CDR3 has 14 residues. V lost 3 bases and J lost 1, with 12 bases in between. The germline V gene has CDR1 DFQATT and CDR2 SNEGSKA (reference sequence). The method was immunoSEQ multiplex PCR; TCRdb's version includes in-frame clones alone and lacks a portion of them. The repertoire holds around 130,000 clones, around 89% seen once, with 2.5% to 3.5% in the top ten. Points on this clone: The antigen remains unidentified.

The chain links TRBV20-1 to TRBJ1-1; D not certain. The sequencing used peripheral blood, collected 28 days after the second AZD1222 dose. The sequence came from an adult who received the AZD1222 COVID-19 vaccine. DNA of the CDR3: TGCAGTGCTAGTACCGGCAACTCGAACACTGAAGCTTTCTTT. Its translation: CSASTGNSNTEAFF.